The present T cell receptor beta chain was sequenced within a study of shared clonotypes between healthy human individuals. Libraries were prepared by immunoSEQ multiplex PCR; TCRdb keeps only in-frame clonotypes and omits some of them. The table lists some 1.5 million clones, around 95% of them singletons, with roughly 1.2% in the top ten. This CDR3 has 16 residues. V shed 4 bases, J shed 4 bases, and the junction held 6 bases outside the gene matches. Per germline, CDR1 SGHRS and CDR2 YFSETQ. Sequenced: naive CD4+ T cells sorted from blood. Indicated subset: CD45RA+ positively selected. The TCR was taken from a man aged 25-45 years in good health. V gene TRBV5-1 combines with J gene TRBJ2-1; 12 bases line up with TRBD1. CDR3 region: CASSPGQGALYNEQFF. The CDR3 bases are TGCGCCAGCAGCCCGGGACAGGGGGCGCTTTACAATGAGCAGTTCTTC.